A selection of T cell receptor beta chains follows, all from one sample in a study of CD8 T cells in Susac syndrome. TCRdb re-called the immunoSEQ multiplex PCR reads with MiXCR, one entry per CDR3 protein. The table lists 250,000 to 300,000 distinct CDR3 sequences, 85% of them singletons. The sequenced sample was CD8+ T cells from PBMCs. The receptors were sampled from a human donor with multiple sclerosis. CDR3s include the opening cysteine and the closing phenylalanine or tryptophan. A D gene is named only where the DNA matches it firmly. A row's size may be missing; if present it is once, few, many or a size class.

D gene: TRBD1
clone size: NA
V gene: TRBV10-3
J gene: TRBJ2-5
CDR3 protein: CAITKDRYQETQYF
CDR3 DNA: TGTGCCATCACCAAGGACAGGTACCAAGAGACCCAGTACTTC

D gene: TRBD2
clone size: NA
V gene: TRBV7-2
J gene: TRBJ2-7
CDR3 protein: CASSLGSPAGAPYEQYF
CDR3 DNA: TGTGCCAGCAGCTTAGGATCGCCAGCGGGAGCGCCCTACGAGCAGTACTTC

D gene: TRBD1
clone size: NA
V gene: TRBV11-3
J gene: TRBJ1-4
CDR3 protein: CASSTRTGGNEKLFF
CDR3 DNA: TGTGCCAGCAGCACCCGGACAGGGGGTAATGAAAAACTGTTTTTT

D gene: NA
clone size: once
V gene: TRBV6-5
J gene: TRBJ2-2
CDR3 protein: CASSLTHTGELFF
CDR3 DNA: TGTGCCAGCAGTTTGACACACACCGGGGAGCTGTTTTTT

D gene: NA
clone size: NA
V gene: TRBV5-1
J gene: TRBJ2-1
CDR3 protein: CASSSDYYNEQFF
CDR3 DNA: TGCGCCAGCAGCTCCGACTACTACAATGAGCAGTTCTTC

D gene: NA
clone size: NA
V gene: TRBV6-1
J gene: TRBJ2-1
CDR3 protein: CASSVSRGPYNEQFF
CDR3 DNA: TGTGCCAGCAGTGTCTCCCGAGGGCCCTACAATGAGCAGTTCTTC

D gene: NA
clone size: NA
V gene: TRBV20-1
J gene: TRBJ1-1
CDR3 protein: CSATAGMNTEAFF
CDR3 DNA: TGCAGTGCCACCGCAGGTATGAACACTGAAGCTTTCTTT

D gene: TRBD1
clone size: NA
V gene: TRBV20-1
J gene: TRBJ2-1
CDR3 protein: CSARAGTGDYNEQFF
CDR3 DNA: TGCAGTGCTAGAGCCGGGACAGGGGACTACAATGAGCAGTTCTTC

D gene: NA
clone size: NA
V gene: TRBV30
J gene: TRBJ1-5
CDR3 protein: CAWSQQDNQPQHF
CDR3 DNA: TGTGCCTGGAGTCAGCAGGACAATCAGCCCCAGCATTTT

D gene: TRBD2
clone size: NA
V gene: TRBV20-1
J gene: TRBJ2-7
CDR3 protein: CSASGREGHTISYEQYF
CDR3 DNA: TGCAGTGCTAGCGGTCGGGAGGGACACACGATATCCTACGAGCAGTACTTC

D gene: NA
clone size: NA
V gene: TRBV7-2
J gene: TRBJ2-1
CDR3 protein: CASSLASDWYNEQFF
CDR3 DNA: TGTGCCAGCAGCTTAGCAAGCGATTGGTACAATGAGCAGTTCTTC

D gene: TRBD2
clone size: NA
V gene: TRBV5-1
J gene: TRBJ2-1
CDR3 protein: CASSLVSTSGRRSEQFF
CDR3 DNA: TGCGCCAGCAGCTTGGTCTCGACTAGCGGGAGGAGGAGTGAGCAGTTCTTC

D gene: NA
clone size: NA
V gene: TRBV15
J gene: TRBJ2-3
CDR3 protein: CATLRSGLLTDTQYF
CDR3 DNA: TGTGCCACCCTGCGCAGTGGGCTCCTCACAGATACGCAGTATTTT

D gene: TRBD2
clone size: NA
V gene: TRBV2
J gene: TRBJ2-7
CDR3 protein: CASSAGAGLAAYEQYF
CDR3 DNA: TGTGCCAGCAGTGCCGGGGCGGGACTAGCGGCATACGAGCAGTACTTC

D gene: NA
clone size: NA
V gene: TRBV4-1
J gene: TRBJ2-5
CDR3 protein: CASSQGLEETQYF
CDR3 DNA: TGCGCCAGCAGCCAAGGACTAGAAGAGACCCAGTACTTC

D gene: TRBD2
clone size: NA
V gene: TRBV12-3/TRBV12-4
J gene: TRBJ2-7
CDR3 protein: CASRSSGRAEQYF
CDR3 DNA: TGTGCCAGCAGGTCCAGCGGGAGAGCCGAGCAGTACTTC